Shown below are 24 T cell receptor beta chains from a single sample sequenced in a study of regulatory T cells in long-lasting Graves disease. CDR3-region Arm-PCR and iRepertoire HTBI primers produced the TCR beta libraries. From the multiplex PCR reads, TCRdb called clonotypes with MiXCR, one entry per CDR3 protein. The sample lists hundreds of thousands of distinct CDR3 sequences; about 16% were seen once. Time point described: newly diagnosed GD, antithyroid drugs for less than 3 months. The TCR library used RNA extracted from PBMCs. The same specimen was also included in a second study, on T cells in Graves' hyperthyroidism and ophthalmopathy.

The material sequenced was peripheral blood mononuclear cells (PBMCs), taken at new diagnosis, from a patient treated with antithyroid drugs. These TCRs come from a man aged 18 to 30 with Graves disease.

This chain links TRBV6-2 or TRBV6-3 with TRBJ1-1; 7 bases align to TRBD1. Per the germline V gene, CDR1 is MNHEY and CDR2 is SVGEGT. The ends lost 7 bases at V and 3 bases at J; junction bases unmatched: 8. The CDR3 contains 14 residues. The CDR3 DNA sequence: TGTGCCAGCAACCACGACAGGGAGGACACTGAAGCTTTCTTT. It yields the protein CASNHDREDTEAFF.

This clonotype was recorded at least ten times. The rearrangement joins TRBV11-2 to TRBJ1-1; D call uncertain. V was shortened by 7 bases and J by 1 base, with 13 bases between the two germline ends. CDR3 length: 14 amino acids. CDR1 and CDR2 (germline): SGHAT, FQNNGV. The CDR3 region has the DNA TGTGCCAGCAACCTAGGACGGGAGAACACTGAAGCTTTCTTT. Its protein product is CASNLGRENTEAFF.

This clonotype was counted only a few times. This chain joins TRBV5-1 and TRBJ2-3, with 12 positions matching TRBD2. This CDR3 has 17 residues. Germline CDR1 and CDR2: SGHRS and YFSETQ. The trim removed 5 bases at V and 3 bases at J, leaving 10 bases unmatched. Here the CDR3 reads CASRTGLAGSRTDTQYF. The CDR3 nucleotides read TGCGCCAGCAGGACCGGACTAGCGGGATCTAGAACAGATACGCAGTATTTT.

This clonotype was seen only a few times. The chain employs TRBV12-5 and TRBJ2-5, with D possibly matching TRBD1 (6 bases). Trimming left V 6 bases short and J 1 base short, with 12 bases between. Germline CDR1 is LGHNT and CDR2 is FRNRAP. The CDR3 sequence is 14 residues long. The CDR3 protein is CASGQGRFQETQYF. CDR3 nucleotide sequence: TGTGCTAGTGGACAGGGACGGTTCCAAGAGACCCAGTACTTC.

This clonotype was seen a handful of times. The chain carries TRBV20-1 and TRBJ1-2; 12 nucleotides align to TRBD1. Germline CDR1 reads DFQATT; CDR2 reads SNEGSKA (reference sequence). The CDR3 extends over 15 amino acids. The V gene end was trimmed by 3 bases and the J gene end by 7 bases; junction bases not matched to a gene: 9. The DNA for the CDR3 is TGCAGTGCTAGTGCACCGGGACAGGGGGCAGGTGGCTACACCTTC. Amino acid sequence: CSASAPGQGAGGYTF.

This clonotype was recorded at least ten times. This chain joins TRBV11-3 and TRBJ1-1; possibly TRBD1 for D (6 bases). Germline loops: CDR1 SGHNT, CDR2 YENEEA. This CDR3 contains 15 residues. V gave up 0 bases and J gave up 1 base, with 9 bases separating them. CDR3 region: CASSLDGGTNTEAFF. In DNA, the CDR3 is TGTGCCAGCAGCTTAGATGGGGGCACGAACACTGAAGCTTTCTTT.

This clonotype was counted ten times or more. Its ends do not fully match the called genes, so a read error is possible. The chain couples TRBV5-1 to TRBJ2-2, with no clear D. The CDR3 runs 11 residues. Germline V gene sequence: CDR1 SGHRS, CDR2 YFSETQ. DNA of the CDR3: TGTGCCAGCAGAAACACCGGGGAGCTGTTTTTT. Amino acid sequence: CASRNTGELFF.

This clonotype was picked up a small number of times. The chain links TRBV27 to TRBJ1-1; D not resolved. Between the trimmed V and J ends, which lost 5 bases and 1 base, there was a span of 11 bases. The CDR3 has 14 residues. The V gene's germline CDR1 is MNHEY and CDR2 SMNVEV (reference sequence). CDR3 coding DNA: TGTGCCAGCAGTCCCCTCGGAGGGAACACTGAAGCTTTCTTT. It specifies CASSPLGGNTEAFF.

This clonotype was observed at least ten times. V is TRBV11-2 and J is TRBJ2-7, with 9 bases aligning to TRBD2. The CDR3 is made up of 14 amino acids. V dropped 8 bases and J dropped 4; count of bases not matched to a gene: 9. Germline V gives CDR1 SGHAT, CDR2 FQNNGV. CDR3 protein: CASQPWSGRYEQYF. DNA of the CDR3: TGTGCCAGCCAACCTTGGAGCGGGAGGTACGAGCAGTACTTC. The variable domain in full, with the rest retrieved from reference TRBV11-2 and TRBJ2-7, is EAGVAQSPRYKIIEKRQSVAFWCNPISGHATLYWYQQILGQGPKLLIQFQNNGVVDDSQLPKDRFSAERLKGVDSTLKIQPAKLEDSAVYLCASQPWSGRYEQYFGPGTRLTVT.

This clonotype occurred a few times. The chain joins TRBV7-9 to TRBJ2-1, with TRBD1 matching 7 bases. The germline CDR1 and CDR2 sequences are SEHNR and FQNEAQ (reference sequence). This CDR3 spans 17 amino acids. V trimming: 4 bases; J trimming: 8 bases; junction bases outside the gene matches: 17. The CDR3 loop is CASSSTDRAPWTDEQFF. The CDR3 region has the DNA TGTGCCAGCAGCTCCACCGACAGGGCTCCATGGACGGATGAGCAGTTCTTC.

This clonotype showed up many times. The J gene is TRBJ2-3, the V gene TRBV7-3; no reliable D call. The germline gives CDR1 SGHTA, CDR2 FQGTGA. V lost 5 bases and J lost 4, with 16 bases in between. The CDR3 covers 15 residues. As DNA, the CDR3 is TGTGCCAGCAGCCTCCAACCGACCATTTCAGATACGCAGTATTTT. This sequence encodes CASSLQPTISDTQYF.

This clonotype was seen many times. V and J are TRBV19 and TRBJ1-2; no clear D gene. Germline lookup yields CDR1 LNHDA and CDR2 SQIVND (reference sequence). The ends were cut back, 1 base at V and 2 bases at J, with 8 bases in the middle. This CDR3 comprises 14 residues. CDR3 nucleotide sequence: TGTGCCAGTAGTATAGCGGGCAAGAACTATGGCTACACCTTC. Translation: CASSIAGKNYGYTF.

The V gene is TRBV2, the J gene TRBJ1-6, with D hard to call. CDR1 and CDR2 from the germline V gene are SNHLY and FYNNEI. CDR3 length: 15 amino acids. The germline V and J ends were trimmed by 7 bases and 6 bases, with 16 bases remaining between them. CDR3 residues: CASTFTRVVNSPLHF. CDR3 bases: TGTGCCAGCACTTTCACGCGGGTTGTTAATTCACCCCTCCACTTT.

This clonotype has ten or more counts. The V gene is TRBV18, the J gene TRBJ2-5, with 8 bases matching TRBD1. Germline V gene data show CDR1 as KGHSH and CDR2 as LQKENI. The J segment lost 5 bases and the V segment lost 3 bases, leaving 5 bases of the junction unmatched. CDR3 length equals 14 residues. CDR3 DNA: TGTGCCAGCTCACCTTTGGACAGGGTGGAGACCCAGTACTTC. It yields the protein CASSPLDRVETQYF.

The rearrangement uses TRBV9 and TRBJ1-1; 11 bases fit TRBD1. After removal of 4 bases from V and 8 bases from J, the junction contained 7 bases not matched to a gene. The germline V gene has CDR1 SGDLS and CDR2 YYNGEE. This CDR3 has 14 amino acids. CDR3 coding DNA: TGTGCCAGCAGCAGCCGGGACAGGGGGAAGGAAGCTTTCTTT. Amino acid sequence: CASSSRDRGKEAFF.

This clonotype was seen many times. The chain combines TRBV7-9 with TRBJ2-1, with TRBD2 identical over 9 bases. The CDR3 length is 17 residues. The germline gives CDR1 SEHNR, CDR2 FQNEAQ (reference sequence). J gave up 2 bases and V 5 bases, and 10 bases lay outside the gene matches. DNA for the CDR3: TGTGCCAGCAGCCTGACTCGACTAGCGGAGACCTACAATGAGCAGTTCTTC. Translation gives CASSLTRLAETYNEQFF.

The rearrangement uses TRBV9 and TRBJ2-2; D unclear. Germline CDR1 SGDLS, CDR2 YYNGEE. Deletions cut 5 bases from V and 1 base from J, with 6 bases between. The CDR3 has 13 amino acids. This CDR3 is CASRGENTGELFF. The CDR3 DNA reads TGTGCCAGCAGGGGCGAGAACACCGGGGAGCTGTTTTTT.

This clonotype showed up many times. This chain connects TRBV12-3 or TRBV12-4 to TRBJ2-7; a possible D gene is TRBD2 (6 bases). The V end lost 6 bases, the J end lost 1 base, and 16 bases lay between the germline ends. The CDR3 spans 15 residues. The CDR3 spells CASRSGRDGSYEQYF. The CDR3 DNA reads TGTGCCAGCAGGTCGGGGCGGGACGGATCCTACGAGCAGTACTTC.

This clonotype was counted at least ten times. This sequence joins TRBV7-3 and TRBJ2-1; D assignment may be TRBD1 or TRBD2 (5 bases each). The germline gives CDR1 SGHTA, CDR2 FQGTGA. CDR3 length equals 15 residues. Trimming left V 7 bases short and J 8 bases short, with 21 bases between. CDR3 nucleotides: TGTGCCAGCATCCAACTGGGACCAGGAGGTGATGAGCAGTTCTTC. Protein sequence: CASIQLGPGGDEQFF.

This chain uses TRBV7-3 with TRBJ1-3; D is ambiguous. Trimming took off 3 bases at V and 4 bases at J, with 13 bases between the two ends. The V gene's germline CDR1 is SGHTA and CDR2 FQGTGA. This CDR3 spans 15 amino acids. In DNA, the CDR3 is TGTGCCAGCAGCTTGGGAACATCCCCAGGAAACACCATATATTTT. Protein product: CASSLGTSPGNTIYF.

This clonotype was detected many times. The chain recombines TRBV12-3 or TRBV12-4 with TRBJ2-3, with 10 nucleotides matching TRBD1. The CDR3 is made up of 16 amino acids. The V and J ends lost 7 bases and 0 bases, in that order; junction bases with no gene match: 7. CDR3 sequence reads: CASNTGTGASTDTQYF. CDR3 sequence (DNA): TGTGCCAGCAATACAGGGACAGGGGCTAGCACAGATACGCAGTATTTT.

This clonotype appeared many times. The rearrangement links TRBV2 to TRBJ1-2; no clear D gene. Trimming left V 6 bases short and J 4 bases short, with 15 bases between. Germline CDR1 reads SNHLY; CDR2 reads FYNNEI. This CDR3 has 14 amino acids. The CDR3 region is CASSHLRPSYGYTF. For the CDR3, the DNA is TGTGCCAGCAGCCATCTCCGACCCAGCTATGGCTACACCTTC. The complete variable domain, with remaining parts taken from reference TRBV2 and TRBJ1-2, reads EPEVTQTPSHQVTQMGQEVILRCVPISNHLYFYWYRQILGQKVEFLVSFYNNEISEKSEIFDDQFSVERPDGSNFTLKIRSTKLEDSAMYFCASSHLRPSYGYTFGSGTRLTVV.

To note about this clonotype: A much more abundant neighbour one base away suggests this may be a read error. The rearrangement uses TRBV7-2 and TRBJ2-1, with no clear D. CDR3 size: 13 residues. The germline V gene encodes CDR1 SGHTA and CDR2 FQGNSA. The CDR3 sequence is CASSPQNYNEQSF. The CDR3 bases are TGTGCCAGCAGCCCCCAGAATTACAATGAGCAGTCCTTC. Looking up the rest from reference TRBV7-2 and TRBJ2-1 gives the full variable domain: GAGVSQSPSNKVTEKGKDVELRCDPISGHTALYWYRQSLGQGLEFLIYFQGNSAPDKSGLPSDRFSAERTGGSVSTLTIQRTQQEDSAVYLCASSPQNYNEQSFGPGTRLTVL.

This clonotype came up a few times. The CDR3 DNA sequence: TGTGCCAGTAGGGGCGACACCGGGGAGCTGTTTTTT. It specifies CASRGDTGELFF. This chain connects TRBV6-1 to TRBJ2-2, with a possible D match to TRBD1 (5 bases). V was clipped by 9 bases and J by 3 bases, with 8 bases between them. The CDR3 length is 12 residues. CDR1 MNHNS and CDR2 SASEGT come from the germline V gene.